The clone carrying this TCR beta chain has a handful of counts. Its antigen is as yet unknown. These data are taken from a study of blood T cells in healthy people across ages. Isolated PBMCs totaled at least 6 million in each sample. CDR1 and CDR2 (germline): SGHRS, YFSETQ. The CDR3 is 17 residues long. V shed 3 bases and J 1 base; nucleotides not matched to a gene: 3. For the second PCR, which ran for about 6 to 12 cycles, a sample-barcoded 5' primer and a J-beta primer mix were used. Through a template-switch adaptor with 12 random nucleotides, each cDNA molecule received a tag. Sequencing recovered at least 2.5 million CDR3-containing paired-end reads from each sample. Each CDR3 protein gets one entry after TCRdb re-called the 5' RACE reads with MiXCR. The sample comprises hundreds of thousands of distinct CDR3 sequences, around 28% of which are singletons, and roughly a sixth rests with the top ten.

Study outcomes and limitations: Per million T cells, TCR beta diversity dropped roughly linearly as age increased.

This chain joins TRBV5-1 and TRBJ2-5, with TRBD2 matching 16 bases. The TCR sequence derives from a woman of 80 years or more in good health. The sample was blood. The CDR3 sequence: CASSWGLAGGPQETQYF. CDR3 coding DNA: TGCGCCAGCAGCTGGGGACTAGCGGGGGGGCCCCAAGAGACCCAGTACTTC.